One and the same sample provided the 8 T cell receptor beta chains below, sequenced in a study of neurological immune-mediated disorders. The time point is: longitudinal time-point 3. From the 5' RACE reads, TCRdb called clonotypes with MiXCR, one entry per CDR3 protein. The sample carries fewer than 85,000 distinct CDR3 sequences, 4.3% recorded once. Sequencing was performed on PBMCs. These receptors all come from a woman aged 60 to 75 with multiple sclerosis.

Many counts were recorded for this clonotype. The chain employs TRBV24-1 and TRBJ2-1; TRBD1 might be the D (5 bases). CDR1 is KGHDR and CDR2 is SFDVKD in the germline V gene. V gave up 4 bases and J gave up 8 bases, with 11 bases separating them. CDR3 length equals 13 residues. CDR3 bases: TGTGCCACCAGTGAGGCAGGGCTGCATGAGCAGTTCTTC. Protein sequence: CATSEAGLHEQFF.

This clonotype has a handful of counts. This chain connects TRBV5-1 to TRBJ2-3, with a possible D match to TRBD2 (6 bases). The CDR3 is made up of 14 amino acids. CDR1 is SGHRS, CDR2 YFSETQ, per germline. The V end lost 0 bases, the J end lost 3 bases, and 8 bases lay between the germline ends. CDR3 loop: CASSLEGRTDTQYF. The CDR3 DNA reads TGCGCCAGCAGCTTGGAGGGGAGGACAGATACGCAGTATTTT.

This chain connects TRBV18 to TRBJ1-5, with TRBD1 identical over 7 bases. The CDR3 runs 15 residues. The junction had 7 bases not matched to a gene; V was cut back by 6 bases and J by 2 bases. CDR1 is KGHSH and CDR2 is LQKENI in the germline V gene. This CDR3 is CASSPQGGGNQPQHF. The CDR3 DNA reads as TGTGCCAGCTCCCCGCAGGGGGGGGGCAATCAGCCCCAGCATTTT.

A word on this clonotype: This may stem from a read error, because a much larger clone lies one nucleotide away. Written as DNA, the CDR3 is TGCGCCAACAGCTTCCAAGAGACAGATGGCTACACCTTC. This sequence encodes CANSFQETDGYTF. The chain uses TRBV5-1 and TRBJ1-2; D might be TRBD1 (5 bases). The CDR3 covers 13 residues. Germline values: CDR1 SGHRS, CDR2 YFSETQ. The full variable domain, with the rest looked up from reference TRBV5-1 and TRBJ1-2, is KAGVTQTPRYLIKTRGQQVTLSCSPISGHRSVSWYQQTPGQGLQFLFEYFSETQRNKGNFPGRFSGRQFSNSRSEMNVSTLELGDSALYLCANSFQETDGYTFGSGTRLTVV.

This clonotype was counted at least ten times. This chain links TRBV29-1 with TRBJ2-2; 9 bases line up with TRBD1. Germline trimming cut 4 bases from V and 1 base from J; bases unmatched to any gene: 4. CDR1 and CDR2 (germline): SQVTM, ANQGSEA. The CDR3 loop spans 15 amino acids. The CDR3 region has the DNA TGCAGCGTTGCCCGGGGACAGGGGAACACCGGGGAGCTGTTTTTT. This sequence encodes CSVARGQGNTGELFF.

This clonotype showed up many times. V usage is TRBV5-1 and J usage is TRBJ1-1, with 9 bases lining up with TRBD1. Germline CDR1 and CDR2: SGHRS and YFSETQ. The CDR3 sequence is 15 residues long. The trim removed 4 bases at V and 6 bases at J, leaving 10 bases unmatched. The CDR3 loop is CASSQMGQGFSEAFF. The CDR3 coding sequence is TGCGCCAGCAGCCAGATGGGACAGGGTTTTTCTGAAGCTTTCTTT.

This clonotype was counted at least ten times. This chain links TRBV12-3 or TRBV12-4 with TRBJ1-1; no firm D call. Between the trimmed V and J ends, which lost 8 bases and 0 bases, there was a span of 16 bases. The CDR3 sequence is 15 residues long. The DNA of the CDR3 is TGTGCCAGCGACTCGCCCGGGCCGATGAACACTGAAGCTTTCTTT. Encoded protein: CASDSPGPMNTEAFF.

This clonotype has ten or more counts. The genes are TRBV12-3 or TRBV12-4 and TRBJ2-7; D may be TRBD1 (6 bases). This CDR3 is built from 15 residues. Trimming shortened V by 1 base and J by 3 bases, and 13 bases separated the two germline ends. In DNA, the CDR3 is TGTGCCAGCAGTTTAGGGCAGGGGTTATACTACGAGCAGTACTTC. Amino acids: CASSLGQGLYYEQYF.